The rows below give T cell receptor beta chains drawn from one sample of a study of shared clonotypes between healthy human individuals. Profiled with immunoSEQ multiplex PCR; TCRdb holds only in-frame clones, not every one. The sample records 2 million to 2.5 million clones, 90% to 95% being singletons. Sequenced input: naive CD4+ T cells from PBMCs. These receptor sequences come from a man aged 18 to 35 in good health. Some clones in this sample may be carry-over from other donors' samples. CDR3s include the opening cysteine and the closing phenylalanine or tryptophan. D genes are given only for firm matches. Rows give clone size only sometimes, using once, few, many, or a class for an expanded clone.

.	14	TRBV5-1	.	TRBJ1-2	CASSAQGFDYGYTF	TGCGCCAGCAGCGCCCAGGGTTTCGACTATGGCTACACCTTC
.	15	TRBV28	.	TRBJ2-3	CASSQLRIGGDTQYF	TGTGCCAGCAGCCAATTAAGGATAGGGGGGGATACGCAGTATTTT
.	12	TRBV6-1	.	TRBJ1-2	CASSEGSRGYTF	TGTGCCAGCAGTGAAGGCAGCCGGGGCTACACCTTC
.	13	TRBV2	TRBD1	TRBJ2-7	CASRMTGGVVSYF	TGTGCCAGCAGGATGACAGGGGGCGTAGTGTCGTACTTC
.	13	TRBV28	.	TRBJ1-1	CASSFARRDEAFF	TGTGCCAGCAGTTTCGCCCGACGGGATGAAGCTTTCTTT
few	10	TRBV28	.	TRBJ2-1	CASLGGEQFF	TGTGCCAGCTTGGGCGGGGAGCAGTTCTTC
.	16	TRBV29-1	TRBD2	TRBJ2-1	CSVALAGAAGTGEQFF	TGCAGCGTTGCACTAGCGGGAGCAGCCGGGACCGGAGAGCAGTTCTTC
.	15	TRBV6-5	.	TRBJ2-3	CASSYSYSSTDTQYF	TGTGCCAGCAGTTACTCCTACTCAAGCACAGATACGCAGTATTTT
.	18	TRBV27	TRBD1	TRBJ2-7	CASRTNFGQAGSVYEQYF	TGTGCCAGCAGGACAAACTTCGGACAGGCCGGAAGTGTATACGAGCAGTACTTC
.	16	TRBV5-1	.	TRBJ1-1	CASSLQGGPGNTEAFF	TGCGCCAGCAGCCTACAAGGGGGGCCAGGGAACACTGAAGCTTTCTTT